Below, 6 T cell receptor beta chains from the same sample are listed, as sequenced in a study of human T cells and chemical hapten exposure. MiXCR, applied by TCRdb to the RACE reads, yields one record per CDR3 protein. The profile shows some 350,000 distinct CDR3 sequences, around 6% of them singletons. Time point here: patch test 2, 6 weeks after DPC sensitization. Treatment described: therapeutic diphenylcyclopropenone sensitization with weekly scalp DPC. Sequencing used whole blood, obtained in connection with sensitization to the hapten diphenylcyclopropenone (DPC). These receptors were collected from a woman under 30 with alopecia areata. Some clones in this sample may be carry-over from other donors' samples.

This clonotype was counted a few times. This sequence joins TRBV25-1 and TRBJ1-6; unclear D gene. Deletions cut 2 bases from V and 7 bases from J, with 9 bases between. This CDR3 is 14 amino acids long. Germline-derived CDR1 and CDR2 are MGHDK and SYGVNS. The CDR3 DNA reads TGTGCCAGCAGTGAAGTTGGAGTGAATTCACCCCTCCACTTT. Translated: CASSEVGVNSPLHF.

This clonotype was seen at least ten times. J is TRBJ1-1 and V is TRBV29-1; 7 positions agree with TRBD1. Germline CDR1 and CDR2: SQVTM and ANQGSEA. The CDR3 extends over 11 amino acids. V gave up 7 bases and J gave up 4 bases; unmatched junction bases: 3. The CDR3 nucleotides are TGCAGCGGATCAGGGGGCACTGAAGCTTTCTTT. Translating it yields CSGSGGTEAFF.

This chain connects TRBV5-1 to TRBJ2-7, with 10 bases fitting TRBD1. Germline values: CDR1 SGHRS, CDR2 YFSETQ. The CDR3 spans 15 residues. V was pared by 4 bases and J by 2 bases, with 6 bases of the junction left unmatched. CDR3: CASSIQDRGTYEQYF. CDR3 coding DNA: TGCGCCAGCAGCATCCAGGACAGGGGGACCTACGAGCAGTACTTC. The full variable domain, its missing parts supplied by reference TRBV5-1 and TRBJ2-7, is KAGVTQTPRYLIKTRGQQVTLSCSPISGHRSVSWYQQTPGQGLQFLFEYFSETQRNKGNFPGRFSGRQFSNSRSEMNVSTLELGDSALYLCASSIQDRGTYEQYFGPGTRLTVT.

This clonotype was counted a single time. This may come from a read error, since a much larger clone is one base off. J is TRBJ2-3 and V is TRBV5-6, with 8 bases lining up with TRBD1. The junction had 5 bases not matched to a gene; V was cut back by 5 bases and J by 0 bases. Germline V gene data show CDR1 as SGHDT and CDR2 as YYEEEE. The CDR3 is made up of 15 amino acids. CDR3 sequence: CASRIHRGSTDTQYF. In DNA form, the CDR3 reads TGTGCCAGCAGAATCCACAGGGGGAGCACAGATACGCAGTATTTT.

There are many counts of this clonotype. This chain uses TRBV7-9 with TRBJ2-3; 7 bases align to TRBD1. The V gene's germline CDR1 is SEHNR and CDR2 FQNEAQ (reference sequence). V shed 0 bases, J shed 4 bases, and the junction held 7 bases outside the gene matches. The CDR3 runs 16 residues. CDR3 nucleotides: TGTGCCAGCAGCTTAGCGATGGCACAGGGGTCAGATACGCAGTATTTT. It codes for CASSLAMAQGSDTQYF.

This clonotype appeared a few times. Since a much larger clone is just one base distant, this may be a read error. The rearrangement uses TRBV7-3 and TRBJ2-2; TRBD1 agrees at 8 bases. The CDR3 is made up of 14 amino acids. V lost 5 bases and J lost 5; bases outside the gene matches: 4. Germline loops: CDR1 SGHTA, CDR2 FQGTGA. The CDR3 sequence: CASSEDRVTGELFF. CDR3 bases: TGTGCCAGCAGCGAGGACAGGGTGACCGGGGAGCTGTTTTTT. Variable domain in full (rest from reference TRBV7-3 and TRBJ2-2): GAGVSQTPSNKVTEKGKYVELRCDPISGHTALYWYRQSLGQGPEFLIYFQGTGAADDSGLPNDRFFAVRPEGSVSTLKIQRTERGDSAVYLCASSEDRVTGELFFGEGSRLTVL.